This TCR beta chain was recorded in a study of cytomegalovirus exposure and HLA in healthy donors (dated by TCRdb to between 2016 and 2019). Regarding the complete study: An earlier analysis of several hundred of the donors reported 250 to 300 Gb of sequence data and 117 million unique TCR beta sequences from some 180 million T cells. A later genetic analysis took genome-wide SNP genotypes for about three fifths of the roughly 670 donors and used that subset as a discovery cohort. In addition to the first cohort of approximately 650 subjects, a separate validation cohort of 130 or so different subjects was used. The study aimed to test whether signatures of past pathogen exposure could be identified by cataloging public T cell receptors. Approximately 310 gigabases of sequencing data and around 80 million unique TCR sequences made up an early release that covered approximately 620 HLA-typed donors. Every discovery cohort repertoire had been produced on one sequencing platform. The genetic ancestry cluster associated with self-reported Caucasian donors included about 84% of the 398 genotyped donors. Because of strong linkage in the cohort, roughly five DR-DQ haplotypes were treated as single units for association and clustering. Among 398 genotyped donors of the cohort, an average of around 220,000 unique TCR beta nucleotide sequences was sequenced per donor, of which 15% to 20% were non-productive. A later analysis re-analyzed previously published TCR beta repertoires from 650 to 800 donors and added high-resolution HLA genotyping to study TCR occurrence patterns. The later analysis used no new phenotypic data to find candidate immune exposures, relying instead on TCR beta sequences and their occurrence across donors. Donor age, sex, ethnicity and CMV serostatus were compiled alongside the repertoire data. The study profiled the T cell repertoires of around 700 subjects by immunosequencing and related them to cytomegalovirus serostatus. Typing coverage varied by locus: roughly 629-640 donors for A, B, C, DRB1 and DQB1; roughly 560 for DQA1; around 610 for DPA1; roughly 450 for DPB1. The study combined high-throughput TCR immunosequencing, statistical association of individual TCRs with disease status, and machine learning to predict cytomegalovirus infection status. HLA typing included class I and class II loci at four-digit resolution. An earlier analysis of several hundred of the donors applied high-throughput TCR beta sequencing to assess whether each TCR beta V gene segment acted as functional or pseudogenic. The study at large found these results: Some IMGT-functional V segments, including TRBV6-2 and TRBV6-3, could not be distinguished by the 87-base-pair reads and were therefore excluded. The authors suggested that the approach could potentially be extended to other disease states and immunological phenotypes. Assigning TCR associations to individual alleles was difficult when HLA alleles, especially DR and DQ, strongly co-occurred. A group of highly shared sequence variants was considered likely to be a technical artifact of the sequencing pipeline. The only immune exposure information available for the cohort was CMV serostatus. In a later analysis, HLA-associated TCR beta chains showed more clonal expansion and lower generation probabilities than non-associated chains that were equally common. The classifier was reported to diagnose cytomegalovirus status with high specificity and sensitivity in both the original cohort and the validation cohort. Correlated functional status among segregating V segments might reflect linkage disequilibrium, but an unknown experimental factor could not be ruled out. V-gene and J-gene trimming of TCR beta chains was associated with a missense DCLRE1C variant in a later genetic analysis, and the association was replicated in an independent cohort. Fewer than 20 rarely observed V segments, including chromosome 9 orphons, were excluded from the earlier analysis of approximately 500 of the donors because counts were too low. In an earlier analysis of under 600 of the donors, most TCR beta V segments were observed in productive rearrangements about 87% or about 30% of the time, broadly matching IMGT annotations. In the study, 150 to 200 TCR beta chains were listed as associated with cytomegalovirus. Presence/absence analyses assumed roughly uniform sequencing depth across donors, an assumption that may not hold. A further reported finding was that TCR beta sequences accurately predicted the HLA-A and HLA-B alleles for most subjects in the first cohort. Compared with the roughly 670-donor mean, donors in an Asian-associated ancestry cluster had fewer N-insertions in productive TCRs, according to a later genetic analysis. In this cohort, only TCR beta chains were sequenced, and detectable features were limited by the absence of alpha or paired-chain data. A few of the identified cytomegalovirus-associated TCR beta chains were confirmed in vitro to be specific for cytomegalovirus antigens. HLA typing was unavailable for some donors at each locus, so association tests used only the typed subset. Across donors, most TCR sequences were observed very rarely, whereas some public TCRs were present in many individuals. A later analysis found that most CMV-associated TCR beta chains appeared HLA-restricted, with HLA associations seemingly driven largely by CMV exposure. A later analysis associated 16,951 TCR beta sequences with specific HLA alleles at a false discovery rate of 0.05. A later analysis reported that several top co-occurrence clusters appeared linked to parvovirus B19, influenza, CMV and Epstein-Barr virus. A later analysis found that TCR association rates varied across HLA loci, with DRB1 alleles showing the most associated TCRs and HLA-C alleles the fewest.

Libraries were constructed by the immunoSEQ multiplex PCR assay. For the multiplex PCR, a mixture combining 60 forward primers for TCR Vbeta segments and 13 reverse primers for TCR Jbeta segments was used. Amplification of the CDR3 region of rearranged TCR beta genes was performed with a multiplex PCR assay on genomic DNA. On the Illumina HiSeq System, the amplified TCR beta libraries were sequenced as 87-base-pair reads. The study's own analysis went as follows. Across the 640 or so repertoires, a later analysis counted roughly 77 million unique TCR beta chains, some 11 million of which were shared by at least two donors. Raw reads were error-corrected and collapsed into unique sequences with a nearest-neighbor algorithm that merged closely related sequences to remove PCR and sequencing errors. To assign V, D and J gene segments, CDR3 sequences were aligned to IMGT reference sequences. For a sequence to be retained, at least a six-nucleotide match to both a V gene segment and a J gene segment was required. Rearrangements were called productive when the CDR3 lacked stop codons and stayed in frame with V and J; all others were non-productive. Following IMGT convention, CDR3 was defined as the stretch from the second conserved V-encoded cysteine to the conserved J-encoded phenylalanine. In an earlier analysis of around 640 of the donors, sequences lacking an unambiguous match to a single V gene segment were excluded. In an earlier analysis of about 590 of the donors, a V segment was called functional when productive rearrangements were above 56.7%, and segregating when the standard deviation between donors exceeded 5%. To diagnose cytomegalovirus status from the catalog of TCR beta chain sequences, a statistical classification framework was built. In a later analysis, TCR nucleotide sequences were compared against IMGT/GENE-DB human TR gene sequences so that V and J genes could be assigned. A later analysis assigned CDR3 sequences and most-parsimonious VDJ recombination scenarios with the TCRdist pipeline. In a later analysis, every TCR beta chain was defined by the combination of its CDR3 amino acid sequence and its V-gene family, and reads without a unique V-gene family were dropped. A later analysis removed roughly 590 highly shared, low-generation-probability nucleotide sequences to deal with suspected cross-contamination and a sequencing artifact. A later analysis calculated a clonal expansion index for each public chain from normalized within-repertoire ranks of inferred template counts. In a later analysis, generation probabilities were computed with a VDJ recombination model fitted to out-of-frame rearrangements, and the resulting probabilities were checked against IGoR. Hypergeometric tests were used in a later analysis to score TCR-TCR, TCR-HLA and TCR-CMV co-occurrence, with a repertoire-size bias correction applied to the TCR pairs. False discovery rates were estimated in a later analysis by permuting HLA or CMV assignments 20 times. In a later analysis, co-occurring TCRs were grouped using DBSCAN, with TCRdist sequence similarity added in when clustering inside HLA-allele-positive subsets. For co-occurrence clustering, repertoires with fewer than 30,000 or more than 120,000 public chains were excluded, along with five or six repertoires with anomalous nucleotide sharing. The clones in this table, taken by TCRdb from immuneACCESS, are in-frame only. Not every clone is retained; where verified, under half of the shortfall comes from an unresolved V gene, and the cause of the rest is unknown. The D gene and trimming were derived from the DNA, and the V and J assignments and clone size from that table. Counted in this sample were some 190,000 clones; around 80% of them appeared once. The ten largest clones capture approximately 1.3% of the sample.

The CDR3, from cysteine to phenylalanine, totals 15 residues. Solely the CDR3 DNA is kept, with 45 bases framed from the first base. For CDR1 and CDR2, the germline V gene lists MNHNS and SASEGT. The V end gives up 4 bases and the J end 6 bases, leaving 7 bases in the junction not matched to a gene. About this clone itself: Its antigen target is currently unknown. No much larger clone is present one base from it, and per-base qualities are unavailable.

In total, roughly 670 healthy bone marrow donors made up the cohort. Cohort members were all nominally healthy when sampled, although unrecorded immune exposures were likely present. The donor was CMV seropositive and belonged to the group of a few hundred seropositive cohort members. A peripheral blood sample was provided by each donor, and peripheral blood mononuclear cells were used for TCR beta sequencing. The Qiagen DNeasy Blood Extraction Kit was used to extract genomic DNA from the blood cell samples. This receptor was identified in a girl aged 10 to 17 in good health and CMV-seropositive. This receptor chain uses TRBV6-1 and TRBJ2-2, with 8 central nucleotides matching TRBD2. Input material: PBMCs. DNA sequence: TGTGCCAGCAGTGTCGAGGCGGGAGGCGCCGGGGAGCTGTTTTTT. Its protein is CASSVEAGGAGELFF.